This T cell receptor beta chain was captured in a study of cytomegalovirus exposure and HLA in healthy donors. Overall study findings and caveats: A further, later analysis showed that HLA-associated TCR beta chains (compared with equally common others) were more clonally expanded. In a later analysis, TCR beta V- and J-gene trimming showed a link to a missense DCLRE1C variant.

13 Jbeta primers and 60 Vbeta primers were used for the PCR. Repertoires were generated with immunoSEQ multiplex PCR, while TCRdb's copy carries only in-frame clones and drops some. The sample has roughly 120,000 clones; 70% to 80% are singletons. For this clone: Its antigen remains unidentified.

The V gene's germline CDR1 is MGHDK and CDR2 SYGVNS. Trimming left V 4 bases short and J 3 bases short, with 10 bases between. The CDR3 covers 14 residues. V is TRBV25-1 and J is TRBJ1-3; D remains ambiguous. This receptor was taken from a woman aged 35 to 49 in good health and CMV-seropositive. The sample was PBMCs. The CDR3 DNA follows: TGTGCCAGCAGTGGGGGAGGGTTTGGAAACACCATATATTTT. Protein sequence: CASSGGGFGNTIYF.